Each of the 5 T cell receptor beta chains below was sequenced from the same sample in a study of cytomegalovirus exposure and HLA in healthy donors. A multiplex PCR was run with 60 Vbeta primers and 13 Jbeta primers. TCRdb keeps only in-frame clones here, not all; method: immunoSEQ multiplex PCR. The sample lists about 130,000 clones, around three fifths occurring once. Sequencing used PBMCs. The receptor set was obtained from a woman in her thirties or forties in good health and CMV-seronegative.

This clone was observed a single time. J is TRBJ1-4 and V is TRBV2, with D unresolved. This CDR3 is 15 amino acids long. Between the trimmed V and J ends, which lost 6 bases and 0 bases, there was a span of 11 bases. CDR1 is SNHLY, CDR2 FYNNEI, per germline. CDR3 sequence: CASSTIYATNEKLFF. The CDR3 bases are TGTGCCAGCAGCACTATTTATGCAACTAATGAAAAACTGTTTTTT.

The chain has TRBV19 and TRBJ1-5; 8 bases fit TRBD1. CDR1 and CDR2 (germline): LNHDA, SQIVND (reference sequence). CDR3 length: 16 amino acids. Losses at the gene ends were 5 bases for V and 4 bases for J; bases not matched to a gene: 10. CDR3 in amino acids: CASSSWGQASNQPQHF. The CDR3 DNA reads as TGTGCCAGTAGTTCCTGGGGACAGGCTTCAAATCAGCCCCAGCATTTT.

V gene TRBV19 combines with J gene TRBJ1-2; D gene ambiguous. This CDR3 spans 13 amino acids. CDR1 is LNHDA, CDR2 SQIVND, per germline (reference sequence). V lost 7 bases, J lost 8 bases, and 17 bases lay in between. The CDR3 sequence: CASTYLAGQGYTF. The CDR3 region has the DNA TGTGCCAGTACTTACCTTGCTGGGCAGGGCTACACCTTC. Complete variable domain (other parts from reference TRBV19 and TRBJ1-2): DGGITQSPKYLFRKEGQNVTLSCEQNLNHDAMYWYRQDPGQGLRLIYYSQIVNDFQKGDIAEGYSVSREKKESFPLTVTSAQKNPTAFYLCASTYLAGQGYTFGSGTRLTVV.

CDR3 in amino acids: CASSSMSYEQYF. In DNA, the CDR3 is TGTGCCAGCAGCTCGATGAGCTACGAGCAGTACTTC. The chain is built from TRBV5-4 and TRBJ2-7; D not resolved. The germline V gene encodes CDR1 SGHNT and CDR2 YYREEE (reference sequence). The CDR3 is made up of 12 amino acids. Between the trimmed V and J ends, which lost 3 bases and 3 bases, there was a span of 7 bases.

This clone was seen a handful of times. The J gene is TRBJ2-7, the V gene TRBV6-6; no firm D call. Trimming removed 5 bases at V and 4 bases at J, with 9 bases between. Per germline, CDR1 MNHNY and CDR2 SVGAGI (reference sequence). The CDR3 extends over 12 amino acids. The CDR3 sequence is CASSAPEYEQYF. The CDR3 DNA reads TGTGCCAGCAGTGCCCCGGAGTACGAGCAGTACTTC.